The 14 T cell receptor beta chains reported below all come from one sample, sequenced in a study of T cell responses to AZD1222 COVID-19 vaccine. The table came from immunoSEQ multiplex PCR; TCRdb's copy has only in-frame clones and leaves some out. The table includes roughly 180,000 clones, about 90% detected once. The sample in question was peripheral blood, obtained 28 days after the second AZD1222 dose. The receptor set was obtained from an adult who received the AZD1222 COVID-19 vaccine.

The chain couples TRBV10-3 to TRBJ1-2, with 9 nucleotides matching TRBD1. This CDR3 contains 15 residues. Unmatched junction bases numbered 9, after V lost 10 bases and J lost 0 bases. CDR1 is ENHRY and CDR2 is SYGVKD in the germline V gene. The CDR3 DNA is TGTGCCACCTTACAGGGGGCCATTTCTAACTATGGCTACACCTTC. This sequence encodes CATLQGAISNYGYTF.

The gene calls are TRBV5-4 and TRBJ2-2; 8 bases fit TRBD2. After removal of 4 bases from V and 3 bases from J, the junction contained 11 bases not matched to a gene. The CDR3 spans 17 residues. CDR1 SGHNT and CDR2 YYREEE come from the germline V gene (reference sequence). DNA of the CDR3: TGTGCCAGCAGCACAGTTGGGCGGGGGGCCCACACCGGGGAGCTGTTTTTT. This sequence encodes CASSTVGRGAHTGELFF.

The V and J genes are TRBV12-5 and TRBJ1-1; 11 bases are a match to TRBD1. CDR3 length equals 18 residues. Germline V lookup: CDR1 LGHNT, CDR2 FRNRAP. V lost 2 bases, J lost 5 bases, and 13 bases stayed unmatched. CDR3 protein: CASGLPPLDRGRRTEAFF. The CDR3 DNA is TGTGCTAGTGGTTTGCCCCCTCTGGACAGGGGGCGGAGGACTGAAGCTTTCTTT. Filled out from reference TRBV12-5 and TRBJ1-1, the complete variable domain reads DARVTQTPRHKVTEMGQEVTMRCQPILGHNTVFWYRQTMMQGLELLAYFRNRAPLDDSGMPKDRFSAEMPDATLATLKIQPSEPRDSAVYFCASGLPPLDRGRRTEAFFGQGTRLTVV.

The CDR3 loop is CASSFRGPPRNEQFF. The CDR3 DNA reads as TGTGCCAGCAGTTTTCGGGGACCCCCCAGGAATGAGCAGTTCTTC. The gene calls are TRBV28 and TRBJ2-1; tentatively, D is TRBD1 or TRBD2 (5 bases each). Germline CDR1 is MDHEN and CDR2 is SYDVKM. V was cut by 3 bases and J by 7 bases, with 16 bases left in between. The CDR3 runs to 15 residues.

The rearrangement links TRBV7-2 to TRBJ1-2; D is undetermined. V lost 0 bases and J 8 bases, leaving 7 bases between the germline ends. CDR1 SGHTA and CDR2 FQGNSA come from the germline V gene. This CDR3 contains 12 residues. The CDR3 DNA reads TGTGCCAGCAGCTTAGCCCCGAGGGGCTACACCTTC. Translated, it gives CASSLAPRGYTF.

The CDR3 DNA reads TGTGCCAGTAGTACCCCGCGAACTGCAACTAATGAAAAACTGTTTTTT. It yields the protein CASSTPRTATNEKLFF. The J gene is TRBJ1-4, the V gene TRBV19, with D hard to call. V was shortened by 4 bases and J by 0 bases, with 12 bases between the two germline ends. Per germline, CDR1 LNHDA and CDR2 SQIVND (reference sequence). The CDR3 extends over 16 amino acids.

The J gene is TRBJ2-5, the V gene TRBV11-2; 10 nucleotides align to TRBD2. CDR1 is SGHAT, CDR2 FQNNGV, per germline. This CDR3 region has 16 residues. V lost 8 bases to trimming and J lost 5 bases; unmatched junction nucleotides: 14. The CDR3 DNA follows: TGTGCCAGCTCCACCGGGACTAGCGTGCGAGGGGAGACCCAGTACTTC. It is translated as CASSTGTSVRGETQYF. Full variable domain (remainder filled in from reference TRBV11-2 and TRBJ2-5): EAGVAQSPRYKIIEKRQSVAFWCNPISGHATLYWYQQILGQGPKLLIQFQNNGVVDDSQLPKDRFSAERLKGVDSTLKIQPAKLEDSAVYLCASSTGTSVRGETQYFGPGTRLLVL.

V usage is TRBV25-1 and J usage is TRBJ1-2; 8 bases map to TRBD1. The CDR3 sequence is 15 residues long. Germline CDR1 MGHDK, CDR2 SYGVNS. V lost 4 bases, J lost 8 bases, and 12 bases stayed unmatched. DNA of the CDR3: TGTGCCAGCAGTGGAGGGGGACAGGTTTTTGGCGGCTACACCTTC. Its protein product is CASSGGGQVFGGYTF.

The genes are TRBV28 and TRBJ1-4; 10 nucleotides align to TRBD1. Unmatched junction bases numbered 17, after V lost 5 bases and J lost 2 bases. Germline CDR1 and CDR2: MDHEN and SYDVKM. CDR3 size: 20 residues. The chain's CDR3 is CASSPPGTGDRPWTNEKLFF. CDR3 nucleotide sequence: TGTGCCAGCAGTCCCCCCGGGACAGGGGATCGCCCCTGGACTAATGAAAAACTGTTTTTT.

The chain has TRBV29-1 and TRBJ1-2; no reliable D call. This CDR3 contains 13 residues. V was trimmed by 4 bases and J by 5 bases, leaving 14 bases between them. CDR1 SQVTM and CDR2 ANQGSEA come from the germline V gene. The CDR3 here is CSVGTVPRYGYTF. The CDR3 DNA is TGCAGCGTTGGAACGGTTCCCCGTTATGGCTACACCTTC.

This clone appeared a single time. The V and J genes are TRBV10-1 and TRBJ2-7; D is possibly TRBD1 or TRBD2 (7 bases each). Germline-derived CDR1 and CDR2 are WNHNN and SYGVQD (reference sequence). The V end lost 4 bases, the J end lost 6 bases, and 19 bases lay between the germline ends. This CDR3 spans 15 amino acids. CDR3 nucleotide sequence: TGCGCCAGCAGTGCCGCGGGGAGGGGGCTTACCGAGCAGTACTTC. This translates into CASSAAGRGLTEQYF.

This chain joins TRBV4-2 and TRBJ2-1; 7 bases align to TRBD1. The CDR3 contains 14 residues. Germline lookup yields CDR1 LGHNA and CDR2 YNFKEQ. V lost 8 bases and J lost 8; bases outside the gene matches: 12. CDR3 loop: CASGRDREYDEQFF. CDR3 nucleotides: TGTGCCAGCGGTAGAGACAGGGAGTATGATGAGCAGTTCTTC.

The chain carries TRBV28 and TRBJ2-7, with 9 bases matching TRBD2. There are 13 residues in the CDR3. Looked up from germline, CDR1 is MDHEN and CDR2 is SYDVKM. Trimming took 8 bases from V and 9 from J; bases not matched to a gene: 11. The DNA of the CDR3 is TGTGCCAGCCTCAGTAGCGGGAGCGCAGTGCAGTACTTC. It translates to CASLSSGSAVQYF.

The J gene is TRBJ2-2, the V gene TRBV10-3; D remains unclear. Germline CDR1 and CDR2: ENHRY and SYGVKD. Trimming took 4 bases from V and 6 from J, leaving 9 bases between them. The CDR3 runs 13 residues. CDR3 bases: TGTGCCATCAGTGGTGGGTTCCCCGGGGAGCTGTTTTTT. It specifies CAISGGFPGELFF.